This passage covers 10 T cell receptor beta chains from one sample sequenced in a study of human T cells and chemical hapten exposure. Time point in this sample: patch test 1, 2 weeks after DPC sensitization. Sample treatment: therapeutic diphenylcyclopropenone sensitization with weekly scalp DPC. A single record per CDR3 protein comes from TCRdb applying MiXCR to the RACE reads. The repertoire holds just under 350,000 distinct CDR3 sequences, around 7% seen once, with 8.4% in the top ten. This sample comprised whole blood, obtained in connection with sensitization to the hapten diphenylcyclopropenone (DPC). The source is a young woman with alopecia areata. Some clones in this sample may be carry-over from other donors' samples.

The gene calls are TRBV5-6 and TRBJ2-7; 9 positions agree with TRBD1. From germline, CDR1 is SGHDT and CDR2 YYEEEE. Trimming took 6 bases from V and 5 from J; bases not matched to a gene: 15. The CDR3 is made up of 16 amino acids. CDR3 region: CASIPSFGTGSHEQYF. The CDR3 nucleotides are TGTGCCAGCATCCCGAGCTTCGGGACAGGGTCCCACGAGCAGTACTTC.

This clonotype was seen a few times. CDR3 in amino acids: CASHRGPGQGILSQETQYF. The CDR3, as DNA: TGTGCCAGCCATAGGGGTCCGGGACAGGGGATCCTAAGTCAAGAGACCCAGTACTTC. The V and J genes are TRBV6-1 and TRBJ2-5; 10 positions match TRBD1. CDR3 size: 19 residues. After removal of 8 bases from V and 2 bases from J, the junction contained 20 bases not matched to a gene. Germline CDR1 and CDR2: MNHNS and SASEGT.

There are many counts of this clonotype. This chain joins TRBV20-1 and TRBJ2-5; 10 nucleotides line up with TRBD2. V was clipped by 5 bases and J by 2 bases; unmatched bases: 8. The CDR3 totals 15 residues. Germline loops: CDR1 DFQATT, CDR2 SNEGSKA (reference sequence). The CDR3 is CSAPSAGGIQETQYF. The CDR3 nucleotides are TGCAGTGCTCCTTCAGCGGGGGGGATACAAGAGACCCAGTACTTC.

This clonotype was found many times. V gene TRBV5-1 combines with J gene TRBJ2-5; 8 bases align to TRBD2. Germline-derived CDR1 and CDR2 are SGHRS and YFSETQ. The CDR3 is 15 residues long. V trimming: 0 bases; J trimming: 1 base; junction bases outside the gene matches: 2. CDR3: CASSLELAAQETQYF. Here the CDR3 DNA reads TGCGCCAGCAGCTTGGAACTAGCGGCCCAAGAGACCCAGTACTTC.

This clonotype was found a few times. V and J are TRBV7-2 and TRBJ2-5, with D possibly called TRBD1 or TRBD2 (5 bases each). The V and J ends lost 4 bases and 5 bases respectively, with 14 bases between them. The CDR3 length is 14 residues. Germline values: CDR1 SGHTA, CDR2 FQGNSA. CDR3 loop: CASSSRARDETQYF. The CDR3 nucleotides read TGTGCCAGCAGCTCCCGGGCCAGGGACGAGACCCAGTACTTC. The entire variable domain, with the rest obtained from reference TRBV7-2 and TRBJ2-5, is as follows: GAGVSQSPSNKVTEKGKDVELRCDPISGHTALYWYRQSLGQGLEFLIYFQGNSAPDKSGLPSDRFSAERTGGSVSTLTIQRTQQEDSAVYLCASSSRARDETQYFGPGTRLLVL.

On this clonotype: This may come from a read error, since a much larger clone is one base off. The chain uses TRBV11-3 and TRBJ2-3; 12 bases align to TRBD2. From germline, CDR1 is SGHNT and CDR2 YENEEA. The CDR3 loop spans 18 amino acids. This chain's CDR3 is CASSLAPLAGGPGDRQYF. In DNA form, the CDR3 reads TGTGCCAGCAGCTTAGCCCCGCTAGCGGGGGGGCCAGGGGATAGGCAGTATTTT. The whole variable domain, filled in from reference TRBV11-3 and TRBJ2-3, reads EAGVVQSPRYKIIEKKQPVAFWCNPISGHNTLYWYLQNLGQGPELLIRYENEEAVDDSQLPKDRFSAERLKGVDSTLKIQPAELGDSAVYLCASSLAPLAGGPGDRQYFGPGTRLTVL.

This clonotype was recorded at least ten times. At one end the junction does not follow the germline gene, possibly because of a read error. The genes are TRBV5-1 and TRBJ2-3; D uncertain. The CDR3 is made up of 12 amino acids. Germline CDR1 reads SGHRS; CDR2 reads YFSETQ. For the CDR3, the DNA is TGTGCCAGCAGCTTAGTCTCGGATACGCAGTATTTT. It is translated as CASSLVSDTQYF.

This clonotype was picked up a small number of times. The chain joins TRBV20-1 to TRBJ1-6, with D unresolved. CDR1 and CDR2 from the germline V gene are DFQATT and SNEGSKA (reference sequence). The CDR3 covers 13 residues. Trimming removed 3 bases from V and 4 bases from J, with 7 bases in between. CDR3 loop: CSASSEYNSPLHF. Here the CDR3 DNA reads TGCAGTGCTAGCTCAGAATATAATTCACCCCTCCACTTT.

This clonotype was counted many times. The CDR3 reads CASTPASFDHEQYF. The CDR3 nucleotides are TGTGCCAGCACCCCGGCAAGCTTTGACCACGAGCAGTACTTC. The chain links TRBV6-2 or TRBV6-3 to TRBJ2-7, with D unclear. The CDR3 runs 14 residues. CDR1 is MNHEY and CDR2 is SVGEGT in the germline V gene. V dropped 7 bases and J dropped 5 bases, with 18 bases sitting between them.

This clonotype was seen a few times. The chain recombines TRBV7-2 with TRBJ1-1; possible D gene TRBD1, 6 bases. Looked up from germline, CDR1 is SGHTA and CDR2 is FQGNSA. The ends were cut back, 6 bases at V and 10 bases at J, with 18 bases in the middle. This CDR3 region has 13 residues. This CDR3 is CASRLSTGSRAFF. The CDR3 coding sequence is TGTGCCAGCAGACTATCCACAGGGTCCCGAGCTTTCTTT.